Sequencing of this T cell receptor (beta chain) was carried out in a study of cytomegalovirus exposure and HLA in healthy donors. In the study overall: Roughly 80 million unique TCRs from HLA-typed donors made up an early data release.

The PCR made use of 60 Vbeta and 13 Jbeta primers. Some clones are missing from TCRdb's copy, which holds only in-frame ones; the method was immunoSEQ multiplex PCR. Of 120,000 or so clones listed, about three quarters were seen once; the top ten hold roughly 6.3%. From germline, CDR1 is ENHRY and CDR2 SYGVKD. Deletions cut 0 bases from V and 1 base from J, with 7 bases between. The CDR3 covers 15 residues. This clone was seen a few times. This chain links TRBV10-3 with TRBJ1-5, with D possibly TRBD1 on 5 matching bases. Sequencing was done on a sample of PBMCs. The sequence came from a woman aged 35 to 49 in good health and CMV-seronegative. The DNA of the CDR3 is TGTGCCATCAGTGAGTCGCGGGGGAGCAATCAGCCCCAGCATTTT. It yields the protein CAISESRGSNQPQHF.